This T cell receptor beta chain was identified during a study of human T cells and chemical hapten exposure. About the study: Readings were taken at 6 days from patch tests that had applied 0.01% DPC to the upper back. Study-level results: Patch test score rose with PT1 expanded TCR count, significant at thresholds 8, 16 and 32, not 4.

This clonotype was observed a few times. As yet, its antigen is unknown. The time point was: patch test 1, 2 weeks after DPC sensitization. As for treatment: therapeutic diphenylcyclopropenone sensitization with weekly scalp DPC. The drawing of blood occurred before each patch test was applied. Unfractionated whole blood served as the source for total RNA extraction. TCRdb re-called the RACE reads through MiXCR, storing one row per CDR3 protein. The sample carries around 120,000 distinct CDR3 sequences, about an eighth recorded once. V was cut by 0 bases and J by 5 bases, with 11 bases left in between. The CDR3 consists of 15 residues. Germline-derived CDR1 and CDR2 are LGHNA and YSLEER.

The sequence derives from a man aged 18 to 30 with alopecia areata. Some clones in this sample may be carry-over from other donors' samples. The gene calls are TRBV4-3 and TRBJ2-1, with D hard to call. The input for sequencing was whole blood, taken in connection with sensitization to the hapten diphenylcyclopropenone (DPC). This CDR3 reads CASSQDYGPNNEQFF. The CDR3, as DNA: TGCGCCAGCAGCCAAGATTATGGGCCGAACAATGAGCAGTTCTTC.